Described below is a single T cell receptor (beta chain) sequence and its context. Its specificity is not known. Different DNA sequences within this sample yield the same CDR3. TCRdb's table, derived via immunoSEQ multiplex PCR, lists solely in-frame clones and lacks some. The repertoire includes about 820,000 clones, 85% to 95% of them detected once, and less than 25% sits in the top ten. This entry comes from a study of shared clonotypes between healthy human individuals. Study information: Sampling drew on donors who were a couple of women and a few men aged 18 to 49. Whole-study findings and limits: Non-shared clonotypes displayed generation probabilities falling below those of clonotypes present in all four donors. Of the naive CD4 clonotypes, around 4.7% were shared across a handful of donors.

Germline-derived CDR1 and CDR2 are SGHDN and FVKESK. The V and J ends lost 1 base and 6 bases, in that order; junction bases with no gene match: 3. CDR3 length equals 15 residues. CD45RO-negative cells were positively selected for CCR7, leaving out terminally differentiated effector memory CD45RA+ cells. Nashville, Tennessee was home to all donors, who were Caucasian adults. The specimen was naive CD8+ T cells sorted from blood. V is TRBV14 and J is TRBJ2-1; 10 bases are shared with TRBD2. The sequence derives from a man younger than 40 in good health. CDR3 in amino acids: CASSQVASGSNEQFF. The CDR3 DNA follows: TGTGCCAGCAGCCAAGTCGCTAGCGGGAGCAATGAGCAGTTCTTC. Combining the CDR3 with reference TRBV14 and TRBJ2-1 gives the whole variable domain EAGVTQFPSHSVIEKGQTVTLRCDPISGHDNLYWYRRVMGKEIKFLLHFVKESKQDESGMPNNRFLAERTGGTYSTLKVQPAELEDSGVYFCASSQVASGSNEQFFGPGTRLTVL.